Listed here are 5 T cell receptor beta chains from one sample, sequenced in a study of technical replicates of blood from a handful of donors (dated by TCRdb to about 2017). Library preparation employed the immunoSEQ multiplex PCR assay. TCRdb holds this immuneACCESS table with in-frame rearrangements only. Some clones are missing; in checked studies, unresolved V genes explain under half, and the rest has no known cause. The sample data list approximately 81,000 clones, and more than 90% of these were observed just once. The ten largest clones take up more than 0.35% of the sample. Sequences were obtained from T cells isolated from PBMCs. These TCRs come from a human donor in good health.

This rearrangement joins TRBV5-4 to TRBJ2-3; D may be TRBD2 (5 bases). Germline lookup yields CDR1 SGHNT and CDR2 YYREEE (reference sequence). Trimming shortened V by 4 bases and J by 1 base, and 16 bases separated the two germline ends. The CDR3 sequence is 16 residues long. This chain's CDR3 is CASSTKRSGGTDTQYF. The CDR3 DNA sequence: TGTGCCAGCAGCACGAAGCGGTCCGGGGGCACAGATACGCAGTATTTT.

This chain uses TRBV11-3 with TRBJ1-5; D may be TRBD1 (5 bases). Germline V gene data show CDR1 as SGHNT and CDR2 as YENEEA. V lost 1 base, J lost 9 bases, and 10 bases lay in between. CDR3 length equals 13 residues. The CDR3 DNA reads TGTGCCAGCAGCTTAGTTCAGGGCGGGCCCCAGCATTTT. Its protein is CASSLVQGGPQHF.

V is TRBV29-1 and J is TRBJ2-7; D is perhaps TRBD1 (6 bases). V was trimmed by 6 bases and J by 3 bases, leaving 12 bases between them. The CDR3 totals 12 residues. Germline V gene sequence: CDR1 SQVTM, CDR2 ANQGSEA. CDR3 in DNA: TGCAGCGTCGAGGGGGACGGCTACGAGCAGTACTTC. This encodes CSVEGDGYEQYF.

The genes are TRBV5-1 and TRBJ2-2; D ambiguous. CDR3 length equals 15 residues. V was cut by 1 base and J by 2 bases, with 9 bases left in between. Looked up from germline, CDR1 is SGHRS and CDR2 is YFSETQ. CDR3 coding DNA: TGCGCCAGCAGCTTGTCGGCGGATAACACCGGGGAGCTGTTTTTT. Its protein is CASSLSADNTGELFF.

For the CDR3, the DNA is TGTGCCAGCAGTTTGCGGGGCTTTAACACTGAAGCTTTCTTT. Protein: CASSLRGFNTEAFF. The chain links TRBV25-1 to TRBJ1-1; TRBD1 might be the D (5 bases). The CDR3 spans 14 residues. V lost 5 bases, J lost 2 bases, and 12 bases lay in between. In germline, CDR1 is MGHDK, CDR2 SYGVNS.